The present entry profiles one T cell receptor beta chain with its context. The source of the sample is a study of blood T cells in healthy people across ages. CDR3 length: 12 residues. CDR1 is MNHNY, CDR2 SVGAGI, per germline (reference sequence). Trimming removed 2 bases from V and 7 bases from J, with 9 bases in between. A second PCR of 7 to 11 cycles used a sample-barcoded 5' primer and a J-beta primer mix. TCRdb ran MiXCR on the 5' RACE reads and lists one entry per CDR3 protein. The data show 800,000 to 1,300,000 distinct CDR3 sequences, with approximately 25% seen just once and less than 0.75% held by the top ten. These data were likewise used in another study, on T cells of mothers and their children. According to that study: In cDNA synthesis, all of the extracted RNA was used at around 1.4 ug per 15 ul. For each mother, over 8 million TCR beta CDR3 reads were obtained, and for each child, 2.5 million to 3 million.

This sequence originates from a girl aged 2 to 9 in good health. The chain combines TRBV6-6 with TRBJ2-7; no clear D. The sequenced sample consisted of blood. The CDR3 region is CASSYPDGEQYF. The CDR3 DNA follows: TGTGCCAGCAGTTACCCGGATGGGGAGCAGTACTTC.